Each of the 16 T cell receptor beta chains below was sequenced from the same sample in a study of read filtering for tumor transcriptome and immune sequencing. This library used 300 to 450 ng RNA and molecular barcoded adaptors spanning alpha/delta and beta/gamma chains. One entry per CDR3 protein results from TCRdb running MiXCR on the reads. The sample lists some 130,000 distinct CDR3 sequences, 13% occurring once. Sequenced material: a population of CD138-negative cells sorted from bone marrow. These receptor sequences come from a donor aged 40 or older with multiple myeloma.

This clonotype has a count of ten or more. The V and J genes are TRBV7-2 and TRBJ2-5; D is ambiguous. V was shortened by 3 bases and J by 5 bases, with 7 bases between the two germline ends. There are 12 residues in the CDR3. Germline V gives CDR1 SGHTA, CDR2 FQGNSA. CDR3 DNA sequence: TGTGCCAGCAGCTTCCCTGGGGAGACCCAGTACTTC. The encoded protein is CASSFPGETQYF.

This clonotype has only a few counts. This chain joins TRBV11-2 and TRBJ2-7, with D unclear. V lost 2 bases, J lost 6 bases, and 11 bases lay in between. CDR1 SGHAT and CDR2 FQNNGV come from the germline V gene. The CDR3 is 13 amino acids. CDR3 nucleotide sequence: TGTGCCAGCAGCTTAATCGTGGGATCCGAGCAGTACTTC. This codes for CASSLIVGSEQYF.

This clonotype has ten or more counts. This chain links TRBV6-6 with TRBJ1-1, with D unresolved. CDR3 length: 13 residues. Germline V CDR1 and CDR2: MNHNY, SVGAGI (reference sequence). V was pared by 0 bases and J by 6 bases, with 8 bases between. This chain's CDR3 is CASSYSPLAEAFF. DNA for the CDR3: TGTGCCAGCAGTTACTCTCCCCTGGCTGAAGCTTTCTTT.

This clonotype was picked up many times. The chain joins TRBV20-1 to TRBJ2-5; 7 bases fit TRBD2. Germline CDR1 reads DFQATT; CDR2 reads SNEGSKA (reference sequence). With 4 bases clipped from V and 4 bases from J, the junction kept 9 bases outside the gene matches. This CDR3 is 14 amino acids long. The CDR3 loop is CSAIARGGRETQYF. The CDR3, as DNA: TGCAGTGCTATAGCAAGGGGCGGGAGAGAGACCCAGTACTTC.

The chain employs TRBV7-6 and TRBJ2-1, with a weak D call TRBD1 (6 bases). Trimming took 5 bases from V and 1 from J, leaving 12 bases between them. The germline CDR1 and CDR2 sequences are SGHVS and FNYEAQ. This CDR3 has 15 residues. As DNA, the CDR3 is TGTGCCAGCAGCCACGGACAGAGTTCCTACAATGAGCAGTTCTTC. Its protein is CASSHGQSSYNEQFF.

With regard to this clonotype: This may stem from a read error, because a much larger clone lies one nucleotide away. V usage is TRBV4-3 and J usage is TRBJ1-6, with D unclear. V shed 6 bases and J shed 10 bases, with 13 bases lying between them. CDR1 and CDR2 (germline): LGHNA, YSLEER. The CDR3 runs 13 residues. The CDR3: CASSRLGISPLHF. CDR3 in DNA: TGCGCCAGCAGTCGACTGGGGATCTCACCCCTCCACTTT.

This clonotype has a count of ten or more. The chain couples TRBV7-9 to TRBJ2-5; possible D gene TRBD1, 5 bases. Trimming removed 5 bases from V and 0 bases from J, with 10 bases in between. The CDR3 spans 14 residues. The germline V gene has CDR1 SEHNR and CDR2 FQNEAQ (reference sequence). The DNA of the CDR3 is TGTGCCAGCAGCCACCAGACAGACCAAGAGACCCAGTACTTC. This sequence encodes CASSHQTDQETQYF.

As to this clonotype: A far bigger clonotype differs at one base, so this is likely a read error. The rearrangement uses TRBV29-1 and TRBJ2-7; 7 bases fit TRBD1. The better agreement between TRBJ2-1 and the DNA end casts doubt on the J call. Germline V gene sequence: CDR1 SQVTM, CDR2 ANQGSEA. The CDR3 runs 13 residues. The CDR3 loop reads CSVEGLGDSEQFF. CDR3 bases: TGCAGCGTTGAAGGCCTAGGGGACAGTGAGCAGTTCTTC.

This clonotype was seen repeatedly, ten times or more. V gene TRBV5-1 combines with J gene TRBJ1-1; D might be TRBD1 (5 bases). V was clipped by 4 bases and J by 1 base, with 14 bases between them. From germline, CDR1 is SGHRS and CDR2 YFSETQ. The CDR3 contains 15 residues. Here the CDR3 reads CASSTDRAGNTEAFF. CDR3 DNA: TGCGCCAGCAGCACTGACAGAGCGGGGAACACTGAAGCTTTCTTT.

This clonotype was found many times. This chain uses TRBV19 with TRBJ2-2, with 8 bases identical to TRBD2. Germline lookup yields CDR1 LNHDA and CDR2 SQIVND (reference sequence). Trimming at V came to 6 bases and at J to 7 bases, leaving 10 bases not matched to a gene. The CDR3 runs 15 residues. CDR3 residues: CASRDSGILSGELFF. CDR3 DNA: TGTGCCAGTAGAGATAGCGGGATCTTGAGCGGGGAGCTGTTTTTT.

The table lists this clonotype with many counts. The chain recombines TRBV5-1 with TRBJ2-1; 10 bases line up with TRBD2. V lost 4 bases and J lost 4; bases outside the gene matches: 11. The CDR3 covers 17 residues. Looked up from germline, CDR1 is SGHRS and CDR2 is YFSETQ. The CDR3 region is CASSLRGTSASYNEQFF. The CDR3 DNA is TGCGCCAGCAGCCTCAGAGGGACTAGCGCCTCATACAATGAGCAGTTCTTC. The complete variable domain, with remaining parts taken from reference TRBV5-1 and TRBJ2-1, reads KAGVTQTPRYLIKTRGQQVTLSCSPISGHRSVSWYQQTPGQGLQFLFEYFSETQRNKGNFPGRFSGRQFSNSRSEMNVSTLELGDSALYLCASSLRGTSASYNEQFFGPGTRLTVL.

This chain connects TRBV6-2 or TRBV6-3 to TRBJ2-3; 7 bases match TRBD2. The CDR3 has 16 amino acids. V lost 7 bases and J lost 7; bases outside the gene matches: 17. CDR1 is MNHEY, CDR2 SVGEGT, per germline. CDR3 coding DNA: TGTGCCAGCACCCCGTGGTTCGTAGCGGGTGGATATACGCAGTATTTT. Translation gives CASTPWFVAGGYTQYF.

This clonotype was picked up many times. This chain joins TRBV27 and TRBJ2-1, with D possibly TRBD2 on 5 matching bases. Deletions cut 3 bases from V and 2 bases from J, with 11 bases between. This CDR3 region has 15 residues. Germline CDR1 reads MNHEY; CDR2 reads SMNVEV (reference sequence). The CDR3 loop is CASSFKGVTYNEQFF. CDR3 in DNA: TGTGCCAGCAGTTTTAAGGGAGTTACCTACAATGAGCAGTTCTTC.

As for this clonotype: A read error is the likely source, as a far larger clone sits one nucleotide away. This rearrangement joins TRBV11-3 to TRBJ2-1; D may match TRBD1 or TRBD2 (6 bases each). There are 15 residues in the CDR3. Looked up from germline, CDR1 is SGHNT and CDR2 is YENEEA. CDR3 protein: CASSRGRSSYSEQFF. The CDR3 DNA reads as TGTGCCAGCAGCCGGGGGCGGAGCTCCTACAGTGAGCAGTTCTTC.

The table lists this clonotype with many counts. V is TRBV2 and J is TRBJ2-2; TRBD2 matches 13 bases. With V trimmed by 6 bases and J by 6 bases, 10 bases remained unmatched. The CDR3 sequence is 17 residues long. Germline loops: CDR1 SNHLY, CDR2 FYNNEI. CDR3 DNA sequence: TGTGCCAGCAGCGAATTTGGACTAGCGGGAGTTCCCGGGGAGCTGTTTTTT. This gives the protein CASSEFGLAGVPGELFF.

This clonotype was found many times. The V gene is TRBV6-2 or TRBV6-3, the J gene TRBJ1-1; TRBD1 matches 10 bases. The V and J ends lost 4 bases and 1 base, in that order; junction bases with no gene match: 6. The V gene's germline CDR1 is MNHEY and CDR2 SVGEGT. The length of the CDR3 is 16 residues. The CDR3 loop is CASSLGQGIGNTEAFF. CDR3 sequence (DNA): TGTGCCAGCAGTTTGGGACAGGGGATTGGGAACACTGAAGCTTTCTTT.